This T cell receptor beta chain was obtained from a study of tumor-infiltrating lymphocytes in primary liver carcinoma. Study outcomes and limitations: Relative to blood, tumors carried a significantly larger fraction of the repertoire in their top 250 clones (p = 0.039).

As regards this clonotype: What it binds is not known. With a much larger clone just one base away, this may be a read error.

TCR beta cDNA came from approximately 0.55 ug total RNA, primed with a constant-region primer. It was through three nested multiplex PCR rounds of slightly modified ARM-PCR that TCR beta libraries arose. Rounds one and two of PCR, each of 10 cycles, were primed with TRBV1-TRBV30 forward primers and a C-beta reverse primer. TCRdb passed the multiplex PCR reads through MiXCR, listing each CDR3 protein once. The sample shows almost 200,000 distinct CDR3 sequences, around 60% of them seen only once. Between the trimmed V and J ends, which lost 6 bases and 0 bases, there was a span of 12 bases. Germline V lookup: CDR1 LGHNA, CDR2 YNFKEQ. This CDR3 contains 15 residues. Blood RNA came from unsorted whole blood; germline DNA was also extracted.

V gene TRBV4-2 combines with J gene TRBJ1-5; D remains unclear. What was sequenced was peripheral blood. This sequence was found in an older woman with primary liver carcinoma and hepatitis B virus infection. CDR3 in DNA: TGTGCCAGCAGGGAAAGTAGGGTTAGCAATCAGCCCCAGCATTTT. Protein: CASRESRVSNQPQHF.